Described below is a single TCR beta chain sequence and its context. The repertoire was sequenced with immunoSEQ multiplex PCR; TCRdb's copy has only in-frame clones and lacks some. Found here are 300,000 to 500,000 clones, around 90% of them singletons; the top ten hold roughly 1.9%. This sample was taken from a study of blood T cell repertoires in COVID-19. Study-wide background: Sites across the United States, Italy and Spain contributed samples from acute and convalescent COVID-19. The analysed material was cDNA or gDNA that came from T cells, B-cell-depleted T cells, or PBMCs.

Across about two dozen US areas, participants ranged in age from about 18 to 100 years. This CDR3 region has 15 residues. The trim removed 6 bases at V and 2 bases at J, leaving 10 bases unmatched. Germline V gene data show CDR1 as SEHNR and CDR2 as FQNEAQ (reference sequence). The clonotype originates from a woman between 35 and 50 years old with acute COVID-19. The sequencing sample was made of PBMCs or T cells enriched from blood (not recorded which). V is TRBV7-9 and J is TRBJ2-7, with 7 bases that match TRBD1. CDR3 protein: CASRPPGTDPYEQYF. For the CDR3, the DNA is TGTGCCAGCAGACCCCCCGGGACAGACCCCTACGAGCAGTACTTC.